These T cell receptor beta chains were read from a single sample in a study of blood T cells in healthy people across ages. TCRdb re-derived calls from the 5' RACE reads in MiXCR, one entry per CDR3 protein. The sample carries about 830,000 distinct CDR3 sequences, 58% recorded once. Sequences were obtained from blood. The receptors shown here come from a man aged 30-40 years in good health. CDR3s include the opening cysteine and the closing phenylalanine or tryptophan. The D gene is left open where the match is weak. Clone size is given for some rows only: seen once, a few or many times, or a class if the clone is expanded.

j_call | clone_size | v_call | d_call | cdr3_length | cdr3_nt | cdr3_aa
TRBJ1-2 | . | TRBV6-1 | TRBD1 | 13 | TGTGCCAGCAGTGGGGTCAGGGGGCATGGCTACACCTTC | CASSGVRGHGYTF
TRBJ1-4 | . | TRBV20-1 | . | 13 | TGCAGTGCCGTCACGACGCGAGGTCAGAAACTGTTTTTT | CSAVTTRGQKLFF
TRBJ1-4 | . | TRBV11-2 | . | 12 | TGTGCCAGCAGCTTAGAAGGACCTATCCTGTTTTTT | CASSLEGPILFF
TRBJ2-1 | . | TRBV7-2 | TRBD2 | 14 | TGTGCCAGCAGGTTGGGACTAGCTCTCTATGTGCAGTTCTTC | CASRLGLALYVQFF
TRBJ2-3 | . | TRBV20-1 | . | 14 | TGCAGTGCTTCCGAAGGACTCGTGGTAGATACGCAGTATTTT | CSASEGLVVDTQYF
TRBJ1-1 | few | TRBV6-1 | . | 12 | TGTGCCAGCAAGGGACCGAACACTGAAGCTTTCTTT | CASKGPNTEAFF
TRBJ2-5 | . | TRBV5-1 | TRBD2 | 13 | TGCGCCAGCAGGGTAGCGGGTGAAGAGACCCAGTACTTC | CASRVAGEETQYF
TRBJ2-7 | few | TRBV5-1 | TRBD1 | 17 | TGCGCCAGCAGTCCTTTTCCGGCCGGGACAGGGAGCTACGAGCAGTACTTC | CASSPFPAGTGSYEQYF
TRBJ2-7 | . | TRBV7-6 | . | 15 | TGTGCCAGCAGCTTAGCGCGGGTGGGTCCGGGCGAGCAGTACTTC | CASSLARVGPGEQYF
TRBJ2-7 | . | TRBV7-9 | TRBD1 | 14 | TGTGCCAGCAGACAATCAGGGGGCTCCTACGAGCAGTACTTC | CASRQSGGSYEQYF
TRBJ2-7 | . | TRBV27 | . | 13 | TGTGCCAGCAGTTTCACTGGAACCTACGAGCAGTACTTC | CASSFTGTYEQYF
TRBJ2-7 | once | TRBV21-1 | . | 13 | TGTGCCAGCTACGCTCGGACAGCATACGAGCAGTACTTC | CASYARTAYEQYF
TRBJ2-7 | . | TRBV7-2 | TRBD2 | 16 | TGTGCCAGCAGCTTAGCGGTCGCGGGAGAGACATACGAGCAGTACTTC | CASSLAVAGETYEQYF
TRBJ1-4 | . | TRBV7-6 | TRBD1 | 16 | TGTGCCAGCAGCTACCAGACAGGGAATACAAATGAAAAACTGTTTTTT | CASSYQTGNTNEKLFF
TRBJ2-3 | . | TRBV5-6 | . | 14 | TGTGCCAGCAGTGTAGGGTACCCCACAGATACGCAGTATTTT | CASSVGYPTDTQYF
TRBJ2-7 | once | TRBV7-2 | TRBD2 | 15 | TGTGCCAGCAGCCCCGGACTAGCGTTTTCCTACGAGCAGTACTTC | CASSPGLAFSYEQYF
TRBJ2-5 | few | TRBV7-9 | . | 11 | TGTGCCAGCAGCGAAGGTTGGACCCAGTACTTC | CASSEGWTQYF
TRBJ2-5 | few | TRBV28 | . | 14 | TGTGCCAGCAGCCCCCCCGCTAGCAGAGAGACCCAGTACTTC | CASSPPASRETQYF
TRBJ2-3 | . | TRBV7-2 | . | 13 | TGTGCCAGCAGCACGCTAGGTCCAGATACGCAGTATTTT | CASSTLGPDTQYF
TRBJ1-2 | . | TRBV6-6 | . | 15 | TGTGCCAGCAGCTATACTCCGGACAGCTACTATGGCTACACCTTC | CASSYTPDSYYGYTF
TRBJ1-2 | . | TRBV4-2 | . | 15 | TGTGCCAGCAGCCAAGATCAGGGGTCTCGAGGTGGCTACACCTTC | CASSQDQGSRGGYTF
TRBJ2-3 | . | TRBV12-3/TRBV12-4 | TRBD2 | 14 | TGTGCCAGCAGGTCGGGACTAGCGACAGATACGCAGTATTTT | CASRSGLATDTQYF
TRBJ1-2 | . | TRBV20-1 | . | 13 | TGCAGTGCTAGCCCGACAGGAACAGATGGCTACACCTTC | CSASPTGTDGYTF
TRBJ1-1 | . | TRBV6-1 | TRBD1 | 16 | TGTGCCAGCAGTGCCGGGACAGGGTGGGGGAACACTGAAGCTTTCTTT | CASSAGTGWGNTEAFF
TRBJ2-1 | few | TRBV29-1 | TRBD2 | 14 | TGCAGCGTCCAACTTACTAGCGGGTGGAATGAGCAGTTCTTC | CSVQLTSGWNEQFF
TRBJ2-7 | . | TRBV15 | . | 14 | TGTGCCACCAGCAGAGATCGGACAGCCTACGAGCAGTACTTC | CATSRDRTAYEQYF
TRBJ2-5 | . | TRBV7-2 | . | 15 | TGTGCCAGCAGCTTAGAGGCGAGAGGGCAAGAGACCCAGTACTTC | CASSLEARGQETQYF
TRBJ2-1 | once | TRBV7-7 | . | 13 | TGTACTAGCAGCTTAGAACGCGGAGACGAGCAGTTCTTC | CTSSLERGDEQFF
TRBJ2-7 | . | TRBV29-1 | . | 16 | TGCAGCGTTTGCGAGGGGCCGGGGAGAGGGTCCTACGAGCAGTACTTC | CSVCEGPGRGSYEQYF
TRBJ2-3 | . | TRBV4-3 | . | 16 | TGCGCCAGCAGCCTCCGGGGGGCGTCGGGCACAGATACGCAGTATTTT | CASSLRGASGTDTQYF
TRBJ2-7 | . | TRBV4-2 | . | 14 | TGTGCCAGCAGCCAAGGGGCAGGGGCCCACGAGCAGTACTTC | CASSQGAGAHEQYF
TRBJ2-5 | . | TRBV20-1 | TRBD2 | 15 | TGCAGTGCTATCGGCCTAGCGGGGACGCAAGAGACCCAGTACTTC | CSAIGLAGTQETQYF
TRBJ2-7 | . | TRBV6-5 | . | 12 | TGTGCCAGCAAGGGCCTCCGGCGTGAGCAGTACTTC | CASKGLRREQYF
TRBJ1-1 | few | TRBV15 | . | 15 | TGTGCCACCAGCAGAGATACCACGGAGAGGACTGAAGCTTTCTTT | CATSRDTTERTEAFF
TRBJ2-7 | . | TRBV4-3 | . | 15 | TGCGCCAGCAGCCAAGGGGGGCTCCCCGGGAACGAGCAGTACTTC | CASSQGGLPGNEQYF
TRBJ2-7 | . | TRBV13 | . | 16 | TGTGCCAGCAGCTTAAGGGAAACAGGAGCAGCCTACGAGCAGTACTTC | CASSLRETGAAYEQYF
TRBJ2-3 | . | TRBV5-1 | TRBD2 | 13 | TGCGCCAGCAGCTTGGACGGGAGGGCACCATGGTATTTT | CASSLDGRAPWYF
TRBJ1-2 | . | TRBV7-9 | . | 13 | TGTGCCAGCAGTCACGACGGATACTATGGCTGCACCTTC | CASSHDGYYGCTF
TRBJ2-1 | . | TRBV27 | . | 14 | TGTGCCAGCAGGCTTCTAGGGCTCTACAATGAGCAGTTCTTC | CASRLLGLYNEQFF
TRBJ1-5 | . | TRBV12-3/TRBV12-4 | . | 14 | TGTGCCAGCAGTTTTGGGGATGGAGGACAGCCCCAGCATTTT | CASSFGDGGQPQHF
TRBJ2-1 | once | TRBV18 | TRBD2 | 15 | TGTGCCAGCTCACCTGGACTAGCCTCGGTCAATGAGCAGTTCTTC | CASSPGLASVNEQFF
TRBJ1-1 | few | TRBV20-1 | TRBD1 | 12 | TGCAGTGCTAGTCAGGGACAGGAAAAAGATTTCTTT | CSASQGQEKDFF
TRBJ2-7 | . | TRBV12-5 | . | 15 | TGTGCTAGTGATGCGGATACACGAGGCTCCTACGAGCAGTACTTC | CASDADTRGSYEQYF
TRBJ2-4 | few | TRBV7-2 | TRBD1 | 14 | TGTGCCAGCAGCCCGGGACAGGTTAGAAACATTCAGTACTTC | CASSPGQVRNIQYF
TRBJ2-1 | . | TRBV27 | TRBD1 | 15 | TGTGCCAGCAGTTATCGACAGGGACCCTACAATGAGCAGTTCTTC | CASSYRQGPYNEQFF
TRBJ2-1 | . | TRBV4-3 | . | 14 | TGCGCCAGCAGCCAAGGGGCCTGGGGCAATGAGCAGTTCTTC | CASSQGAWGNEQFF
TRBJ1-1 | few | TRBV25-1 | . | 15 | TGTGCCAGCAGTAGGCGTCAGGGGATGGGGACTGAAGCTTTCTTT | CASSRRQGMGTEAFF
TRBJ1-2 | few | TRBV20-1 | . | 14 | TGCAGTGCTAGCCCGGTCGGTCGCAACTATGGCTACACCTTC | CSASPVGRNYGYTF
TRBJ2-5 | . | TRBV9 | . | 14 | TGTGCCAGCAGCCAAAGCCCCCGGGAAGAGACCCAGTACTTC | CASSQSPREETQYF
TRBJ2-7 | . | TRBV5-4 | . | 13 | TGTGCCAGCAGCTTGGACCCCCCGGGCGAGCAGTACTTC | CASSLDPPGEQYF
TRBJ2-1 | . | TRBV7-2 | TRBD2 | 15 | TGTGCCAGCAGCCCACCTAGCGGGGGGGCCGCTGAGCAGTTCTTC | CASSPPSGGAAEQFF
TRBJ2-2 | . | TRBV28 | . | 17 | TGTGCCAGCAGTCCATACAGGGGGGGAGCGGTAACCGGGGAGCTGTTTTTT | CASSPYRGGAVTGELFF